A single sample is the source of the 25 T cell receptor beta chains below, sequenced in a study of T cell changes during pregnancy in multiple sclerosis. The protocol was immunoSEQ multiplex PCR, while the TCRdb copy is restricted to in-frame clones and leaves out a portion. The sample contains about 36,000 clones, roughly 93% of which appear only once. Sequenced material: CD4+ T cells from peripheral blood mononuclear cells, taken in the first trimester of pregnancy. The receptors shown here come from a female donor with multiple sclerosis, enrolled in a pregnancy study.

This chain connects TRBV28 to TRBJ2-1; 9 bases line up with TRBD1. The germline CDR1 and CDR2 sequences are MDHEN and SYDVKM. There are 18 residues in the CDR3. The V and J ends lost 3 bases and 1 base, in that order; junction bases with no gene match: 10. The CDR3 protein is CASSFQKLGQGSYNEQFF. The CDR3 bases are TGTGCCAGCAGTTTCCAAAAGCTGGGACAGGGTTCCTACAATGAGCAGTTCTTC. The complete variable domain, with remaining parts taken from reference TRBV28 and TRBJ2-1, reads DVKVTQSSRYLVKRTGEKVFLECVQDMDHENMFWYRQDPGLGLRLIYFSYDVKMKEKGDIPEGYSVSREKKERFSLILESASTNQTSMYLCASSFQKLGQGSYNEQFFGPGTRLTVL.

The rearrangement joins TRBV7-2 to TRBJ1-2; D remains unclear. CDR3 length equals 13 residues. Germline-derived CDR1 and CDR2 are SGHTA and FQGNSA. Trimming shortened V by 0 bases and J by 2 bases, and 4 bases separated the two germline ends. The DNA of the CDR3 is TGTGCCAGCAGCTTAGCCGGGAACTATGGCTACACCTTC. Its protein product is CASSLAGNYGYTF.

This chain uses TRBV5-1 with TRBJ2-5; 10 bases line up with TRBD2. This CDR3 contains 14 residues. After removal of 0 bases from V and 7 bases from J, the junction contained 3 bases not matched to a gene. Germline V lookup: CDR1 SGHRS, CDR2 YFSETQ. CDR3 region: CASSLASGRRTQYF. The DNA for the CDR3 is TGCGCCAGCAGCTTGGCTAGCGGGAGAAGGACCCAGTACTTC.

This clone was seen more than once but under ten times. This chain connects TRBV11-1 to TRBJ2-3; 7 bases are a match to TRBD2. V gave up 4 bases and J gave up 4 bases; unmatched junction bases: 8. CDR3 length equals 15 residues. Germline CDR1 SGHAT, CDR2 FQDESV (reference sequence). The CDR3: CASSSMGGVADTQYF. CDR3 DNA: TGTGCCAGCAGCTCAATGGGGGGGGTGGCAGATACGCAGTATTTT. The variable domain in full, completed from reference TRBV11-1 and TRBJ2-3, reads EAEVAQSPRYKITEKSQAVAFWCDPISGHATLYWYRQILGQGPELLVQFQDESVVDDSQLPKDRFSAERLKGVDSTLKIQPAELGDSAMYLCASSSMGGVADTQYFGPGTRLTVL.

The chain carries TRBV7-3 and TRBJ2-6, with a weak D call TRBD1 (5 bases). The V and J ends lost 4 bases and 4 bases respectively, with 11 bases between them. Germline CDR1 SGHTA, CDR2 FQGTGA. There are 15 residues in the CDR3. The CDR3 reads CASSSRASGANVLTF. The CDR3 nucleotides are TGTGCCAGCAGCTCCAGGGCATCGGGGGCCAACGTCCTGACTTTC.

This clone has just one count. V usage is TRBV9 and J usage is TRBJ2-7, with a possible D match to TRBD1 (5 bases). This CDR3 contains 15 residues. V was trimmed by 0 bases and J by 2 bases, leaving 12 bases between them. The germline V gene has CDR1 SGDLS and CDR2 YYNGEE. The CDR3 coding sequence is TGTGCCAGCAGCGTAGACCAGGGCAACACCTACGAGCAGTACTTC. It specifies CASSVDQGNTYEQYF. Looking up the rest from reference TRBV9 and TRBJ2-7 gives the full variable domain: DSGVTQTPKHLITATGQRVTLRCSPRSGDLSVYWYQQSLDQGLQFLIQYYNGEERAKGNILERFSAQQFPDLHSELNLSSLELGDSALYFCASSVDQGNTYEQYFGPGTRLTVT.

The chain couples TRBV2 to TRBJ1-5; D call uncertain. The V end was cut by 4 bases, the J end by 2 bases, with 9 bases between. Germline values: CDR1 SNHLY, CDR2 FYNNEI. The CDR3 length is 14 residues. The CDR3 region is CASSAGQGNQPQHF. For the CDR3, the DNA is TGTGCCAGCAGTGCGGGTCAAGGCAATCAGCCCCAGCATTTT.

V is TRBV7-2 and J is TRBJ1-5; 8 bases map to TRBD1. Trimming cost V 5 bases and J 6 bases; bases outside gene matches: 9. This CDR3 spans 15 amino acids. The germline gives CDR1 SGHTA, CDR2 FQGNSA. The CDR3 nucleotides read TGTGCCAGCAGCGGTACAGGGGGAGGAGGTCAGCCCCAGCATTTT. As protein: CASSGTGGGGQPQHF.

For the CDR3, the DNA is TGTGCCAGCAGGGGGACTAGCGGGAACTACGAGCAGTACTTC. It translates to CASRGTSGNYEQYF. This chain links TRBV5-4 with TRBJ2-7, with 13 bases that match TRBD2. Germline V gene sequence: CDR1 SGHNT, CDR2 YYREEE (reference sequence). The V gene end was trimmed by 5 bases and the J gene end by 3 bases; junction bases not matched to a gene: 2. The CDR3 spans 14 residues.

The V call is TRBV6-5, the J call TRBJ1-5, with D possibly TRBD1 on 6 matching bases. This CDR3 is built from 14 residues. Trimming took 5 bases from V and 2 from J, leaving 10 bases between them. Germline V gene sequence: CDR1 MNHEY, CDR2 SVGAGI. The chain's CDR3 is CASSRGKGNQPQHF. The CDR3 DNA follows: TGTGCCAGCAGTAGGGGGAAGGGCAATCAGCCCCAGCATTTT.

V and J are TRBV5-1 and TRBJ1-2, with 7 bases lining up with TRBD1. The germline gives CDR1 SGHRS, CDR2 YFSETQ. This CDR3 region has 15 residues. V trimming: 5 bases; J trimming: 4 bases; junction bases outside the gene matches: 11. The CDR3 loop reads CASREGTAETYGYTF. The CDR3 coding sequence is TGCGCCAGCAGGGAGGGGACAGCCGAGACCTATGGCTACACCTTC.

This sequence joins TRBV5-4 and TRBJ2-7; D might be TRBD2 (6 bases). V was cut by 1 base and J by 2 bases, with 10 bases left in between. CDR1 and CDR2 from the germline V gene are SGHNT and YYREEE (reference sequence). This CDR3 has 14 residues. The CDR3 loop reads CASSLRLEPYEQYF. DNA for the CDR3: TGTGCCAGCAGCTTGAGACTAGAACCCTACGAGCAGTACTTC.

The CDR3 sequence is CASSVTGVPLDGEQYF. The CDR3 nucleotides are TGTGCCAGCAGCGTGACAGGTGTCCCCCTGGATGGCGAGCAGTACTTC. The chain recombines TRBV7-2 with TRBJ2-7, with D perhaps matching TRBD1 (6 bases). The V and J ends lost 5 bases and 6 bases respectively, with 23 bases between them. CDR3 length: 16 residues. Germline V gives CDR1 SGHTA, CDR2 FQGNSA.

This chain uses TRBV4-1 with TRBJ2-1; 13 positions match TRBD2. Germline assignment: CDR1 MGHRA and CDR2 YSYEKL. This CDR3 is built from 17 residues. V lost 4 bases to trimming and J lost 4 bases; unmatched junction nucleotides: 7. The CDR3 sequence: CASSLRTSGGAYNEQFF. Written as DNA, the CDR3 is TGCGCCAGCAGCCTCCGGACTAGCGGGGGTGCATACAATGAGCAGTTCTTC.

Only one count was recorded for this clone. The V gene is TRBV30, the J gene TRBJ2-2; 9 nucleotides line up with TRBD2. The CDR3 totals 15 residues. V trimming: 2 bases; J trimming: 2 bases; junction bases outside the gene matches: 3. Germline V gene sequence: CDR1 GTSNPN, CDR2 SVGIG (reference sequence). In DNA form, the CDR3 reads TGTGCCTGGAGTTGCGGGGGGGCCAACACCGGGGAGCTGTTTTTT. This codes for CAWSCGGANTGELFF.

The chain combines TRBV29-1 with TRBJ1-4; no reliable D call. The germline V gene encodes CDR1 SQVTM and CDR2 ANQGSEA. The CDR3 is 12 residues long. Trimming removed 6 bases from V and 8 bases from J, with 13 bases in between. The CDR3 sequence is CSVRASGEKLFF. CDR3 nucleotide sequence: TGCAGCGTACGGGCGTCGGGGGAAAAACTGTTTTTT.

This chain's CDR3 is CASSPIPTTIQLHEQYF. The CDR3 DNA reads as TGTGCCAGCTCACCAATCCCCACTACAATCCAACTACACGAGCAGTACTTC. This chain links TRBV18 with TRBJ2-7; D not resolved. CDR3 length equals 17 residues. The V gene's germline CDR1 is KGHSH and CDR2 LQKENI. Trimming removed 2 bases at V and 5 bases at J, with 22 bases between.

The V and J genes are TRBV19 and TRBJ2-6; 8 bases agree with TRBD1. J lost 4 bases, V lost 4 bases, and 9 bases had no gene match. The CDR3 is 17 residues long. CDR1 LNHDA and CDR2 SQIVND come from the germline V gene (reference sequence). CDR3 DNA sequence: TGTGCCAGTAGTACACAGGGGGTGATGCTAGGGGCCAACGTCCTGACTTTC. This codes for CASSTQGVMLGANVLTF. The full variable domain, rest sourced from reference TRBV19 and TRBJ2-6, is DGGITQSPKYLFRKEGQNVTLSCEQNLNHDAMYWYRQDPGQGLRLIYYSQIVNDFQKGDIAEGYSVSREKKESFPLTVTSAQKNPTAFYLCASSTQGVMLGANVLTFGAGSRLTVL.

V is TRBV30 and J is TRBJ2-2; D is perhaps TRBD2 (5 bases). Germline V lookup: CDR1 GTSNPN, CDR2 SVGIG (reference sequence). The CDR3 covers 15 residues. Trimming stripped 4 bases from V and 4 bases from J, with 16 bases between. Written as DNA, the CDR3 is TGTGCCTGGATCCAGGCGGCCCGGGGCACCGGGGAGCTGTTTTTT. Translated: CAWIQAARGTGELFF.

V and J are TRBV27 and TRBJ1-5; a weak D match, TRBD1 (6 bases). CDR1 is MNHEY and CDR2 is SMNVEV in the germline V gene (reference sequence). The V end was cut by 0 bases, the J end by 3 bases, with 15 bases between. The CDR3 runs to 17 residues. CDR3 sequence: CASSLSGAGPPNQPQHF. The CDR3 coding sequence is TGTGCCAGCAGTTTATCGGGGGCAGGGCCCCCCAATCAGCCCCAGCATTTT.

This clone has a handful of counts. CDR3 in amino acids: CASSSTNQPQHF. For the CDR3, the DNA is TGTGCCAGCAGCTCAACAAATCAGCCCCAGCATTTT. The chain is built from TRBV7-2 and TRBJ1-5, with D unclear. The V end lost 4 bases, the J end lost 4 bases, and 5 bases lay between the germline ends. Germline CDR1 and CDR2: SGHTA and FQGNSA. CDR3 size: 12 residues.

This clone came up once. V is TRBV20-1 and J is TRBJ1-1, with 9 bases that match TRBD1. The CDR3 loop spans 11 amino acids. Looked up from germline, CDR1 is DFQATT and CDR2 is SNEGSKA (reference sequence). The CDR3 here is CRGQGNTEAFF. The CDR3 nucleotides are TGCAGGGGACAGGGAAACACTGAAGCTTTCTTT.

J is TRBJ1-6 and V is TRBV9, with a weak D call TRBD1 (6 bases). V was shortened by 4 bases and J by 7 bases, with 15 bases between the two germline ends. Germline V lookup: CDR1 SGDLS, CDR2 YYNGEE. The CDR3 runs to 15 residues. The CDR3 region has the DNA TGTGCCAGCAGCACAACTGGACAGCAGAATTCACCCCTCCACTTT. It encodes CASSTTGQQNSPLHF.

V and J are TRBV19 and TRBJ2-5; no definite D call. The CDR3 is 12 residues long. Trimming left V 4 bases short and J 4 bases short, with 7 bases between. Germline CDR1 and CDR2: LNHDA and SQIVND (reference sequence). CDR3 bases: TGTGCCAGTAGTACCCGAGGAGAGACCCAGTACTTC. Encoded protein: CASSTRGETQYF.

V usage is TRBV6-1 and J usage is TRBJ2-1; 16 positions match TRBD2. The CDR3 contains 16 residues. Germline-derived CDR1 and CDR2 are MNHNS and SASEGT. With 3 bases clipped from V and 6 bases from J, the junction kept 2 bases outside the gene matches. CDR3 in amino acids: CASSDGTSGRGNEQFF. The CDR3 region has the DNA TGTGCCAGCAGTGACGGGACTAGCGGGAGGGGCAATGAGCAGTTCTTC.